This passage covers 10 T cell receptor beta chains from one sample sequenced in a study of breast tumors, draining lymph nodes, adjacent tissues. Breast cancer patients provided tissue from their axillary draining lymph nodes. One entry per CDR3 protein results from TCRdb running MiXCR on the multiplex PCR reads. Of nearly 200,000 distinct CDR3 sequences in the sample, over 25% were seen once. Specimen: axillary lymph node tissue. The source of these receptors is a female donor with breast cancer. Some clones in this sample may be carry-over from other donors' samples.

The chain joins TRBV28 to TRBJ2-7; D tentatively fits TRBD1 or TRBD2 (5 bases each). The CDR3 runs 14 residues. The germline V gene has CDR1 MDHEN and CDR2 SYDVKM. Trimming stripped 4 bases from V and 3 bases from J, with 13 bases between. The CDR3 protein is CASSWPGPNYEQYF. In nucleotides, the CDR3 is TGTGCCAGCAGTTGGCCGGGACCGAACTACGAGCAGTACTTC.

This chain uses TRBV24-1 with TRBJ2-3; D could derive from TRBD1 or TRBD2 (5 bases each). The CDR3 has 15 residues. From germline, CDR1 is KGHDR and CDR2 SFDVKD. Trimming cost V 7 bases and J 1 base, with 14 bases left between them. The CDR3 DNA sequence: TGTGCCACCAGCCTGGGGGAATGGGGCACAGATACGCAGTATTTT. Its protein product is CATSLGEWGTDTQYF.

This clonotype was detected only a few times. This rearrangement joins TRBV6-2 or TRBV6-3 to TRBJ2-1; D unresolved. The CDR3 totals 12 residues. The germline V gene encodes CDR1 MNHEY and CDR2 SVGEGT. The germline V and J ends were trimmed by 8 bases and 7 bases, with 12 bases remaining between them. The CDR3 sequence: CASGVSWNEQFF. Written as DNA, the CDR3 is TGTGCCAGCGGGGTTTCGTGGAATGAGCAGTTCTTC.

The chain is built from TRBV25-1 and TRBJ2-1; TRBD2 is a possible D gene (7 bases). Looked up from germline, CDR1 is MGHDK and CDR2 is SYGVNS. CDR3 length: 15 amino acids. Trimming shortened V by 4 bases and J by 9 bases, and 19 bases separated the two germline ends. DNA for the CDR3: TGTGCCAGCAGTGCTAATGGGGGGGCGGGATTTGAGCAGTTCTTC. Translation gives CASSANGGAGFEQFF.

The chain's CDR3 is CSVAGRGQGEKLFF. The DNA of the CDR3 is TGCAGCGTTGCTGGGCGGGGCCAAGGTGAAAAACTGTTTTTT. The chain uses TRBV29-1 and TRBJ1-4; D is possibly TRBD1 (5 bases). Trimming removed 4 bases from V and 7 bases from J, with 16 bases in between. The germline V gene encodes CDR1 SQVTM and CDR2 ANQGSEA. The CDR3 spans 14 residues.

The sample holds many counts of this clonotype. The V call is TRBV29-1, the J call TRBJ2-2; 10 bases line up with TRBD2. Germline CDR1 and CDR2: SQVTM and ANQGSEA. Trimming removed 4 bases from V and 5 bases from J; junction bases left unmatched: 4. CDR3 length equals 14 residues. In DNA, the CDR3 is TGCAGCGTTGGAAGCGGGGGGGGTACCGGGGAGCTGTTTTTT. Translated, it gives CSVGSGGGTGELFF.

This clonotype was counted many times. V is TRBV6-5 and J is TRBJ2-2, with no clear D. This CDR3 comprises 14 residues. CDR1 and CDR2 (germline): MNHEY, SVGAGI. V was pared by 7 bases and J by 4 bases, with 13 bases between. The CDR3 coding sequence is TGTGCCAGCAAATTGGATCTGGTCACCGGGGAGCTGTTTTTT. Translating it yields CASKLDLVTGELFF.

Regarding this clonotype: A read error may be the cause here, since a much bigger clone is one base away. This chain uses TRBV6-1 with TRBJ1-3; no clear D gene. Germline V gene sequence: CDR1 MNHNS, CDR2 SASEGT. The CDR3 spans 12 residues. The CDR3 sequence: CASDIVGNTMYF. Here the CDR3 DNA reads TGTGCCAGTGACATCGTTGGAAACACCATGTATTTT.

This clonotype has a count of ten or more. The gene calls are TRBV20-1 and TRBJ1-5; 10 positions agree with TRBD1. J lost 0 bases, V lost 6 bases, and 14 bases had no gene match. This CDR3 has 18 residues. Germline CDR1 is DFQATT and CDR2 is SNEGSKA (reference sequence). The CDR3 DNA reads as TGCAGTGCCCGAGGGGTGGGACAGGGGTCATATAGCAATCAGCCCCAGCATTTT. This translates into CSARGVGQGSYSNQPQHF.

In this sample, this clonotype turned up many times. The chain is built from TRBV10-3 and TRBJ2-7, with D perhaps TRBD1 (6 bases). There are 14 residues in the CDR3. The V end lost 6 bases, the J end lost 0 bases, and 12 bases lay between the germline ends. From germline, CDR1 is ENHRY and CDR2 SYGVKD. CDR3 in DNA: TGTGCCATCAGAGGAGTGGGGGCCTCCTACGAGCAGTACTTC. Translating gives CAIRGVGASYEQYF.